This is a list of T cell receptor beta chains from one sample in a study of CD8+ T cells in alopecia areata. Produced via immunoSEQ multiplex PCR; TCRdb's table is partial and in-frame only. The sample holds 150,000 to 200,000 clones, around 50% seen once. The material was CD4+ T cells sorted from blood, obtained at week 0. The receptor set was obtained from a human donor with alopecia areata. Both conserved end residues are part of each CDR3. Size is omitted from some rows. Given values are once, few, many or a class for expanded clones.

cdr3_aa clone_size j_call v_call
CATSSKDQPQHF . TRBJ1-5 TRBV15
CASSSPGRSYEQYF . TRBJ2-7 TRBV7-2
CASSRDSTYNEQFF . TRBJ2-1 TRBV7-6
CASSEQKNTEAFF few TRBJ1-1 TRBV5-1
CASSEGQANTEAFF . TRBJ1-1 TRBV6-1
CAWSTGFNQPQHF . TRBJ1-5 TRBV30
CSSAGGAETQYF . TRBJ2-5 TRBV29-1
CASSFTQGSTDTQYF once TRBJ2-3 TRBV11-3
CASSASGTGDREKLFF . TRBJ1-4 TRBV25-1
CAWGTRIPDTQYF . TRBJ2-3 TRBV30
CASKGEDTEAFF . TRBJ1-1 TRBV2
CASSKGLKHYGYTF . TRBJ1-2 TRBV6-5
CSVLARGLTGELFF . TRBJ2-2 TRBV29-1